This passage covers 13 T cell receptor beta chains from one sample sequenced in a study of neurological immune-mediated disorders. Time point meaning: longitudinal time-point 2. TCRdb recomputed calls from the 5' RACE reads with MiXCR, one row per CDR3 protein. The table records fewer than 35,000 distinct CDR3 sequences, about 13% of them present only once. Specimen: PBMCs. Receptors originate from a woman in her thirties or forties in good health.

The chain couples TRBV24-1 to TRBJ2-1; perhaps TRBD2 as D (5 bases). The CDR3 has 12 amino acids. Germline loops: CDR1 KGHDR, CDR2 SFDVKD. Here the CDR3 DNA reads TGTGCTGTACGGGGCTCCTACAATGAGCAGTTCTTC. Protein product: CAVRGSYNEQFF.

The chain joins TRBV4-2 to TRBJ2-7; 7 bases agree with TRBD1. V gave up 2 bases and J gave up 0 bases; unmatched junction bases: 13. Germline V gene data show CDR1 as LGHNA and CDR2 as YNFKEQ. This CDR3 has 18 residues. DNA of the CDR3: TGTGCCAGCAGCCAATACGGTTCAGGGGACAGCTTCTCCTACGAGCAGTACTTC. Translation gives CASSQYGSGDSFSYEQYF.

The sample holds many counts of this clonotype. The chain couples TRBV4-2 to TRBJ2-2; 9 nucleotides line up with TRBD2. Trimming removed 0 bases from V and 0 bases from J; junction bases left unmatched: 2. This CDR3 has 17 residues. Germline CDR1 and CDR2: LGHNA and YNFKEQ. CDR3 sequence reads: CASSQEGGGANTGELFF. The CDR3 region has the DNA TGTGCCAGCAGCCAAGAAGGCGGGGGGGCGAACACCGGGGAGCTGTTTTTT.

This clonotype was observed many times. The V call is TRBV5-1, the J call TRBJ2-1; D may correspond to TRBD1 or TRBD2 (6 bases each). The germline CDR1 and CDR2 sequences are SGHRS and YFSETQ. Trimming removed 4 bases from V and 2 bases from J, with 10 bases in between. The CDR3 contains 14 residues. The CDR3 region has the DNA TGCGCCAGCAGCAGGGGGGACGCCTACAATGAGCAGTTCTTC. Amino acid sequence: CASSRGDAYNEQFF.

This clonotype was recorded a few times. The chain couples TRBV29-1 to TRBJ2-6; D not resolved. Germline V gives CDR1 SQVTM, CDR2 ANQGSEA. This CDR3 is 15 amino acids long. V was clipped by 2 bases and J by 0 bases, with 8 bases between them. The CDR3 spells CSVEQQNSGANVLTF. For the CDR3, the DNA is TGCAGCGTTGAACAACAGAACTCTGGGGCCAACGTCCTGACTTTC.

The chain carries TRBV15 and TRBJ2-5; 8 bases are a match to TRBD2. CDR3 length equals 14 residues. The ends lost 4 bases at V and 4 bases at J; junction bases unmatched: 5. Germline lookup yields CDR1 LNHNV and CDR2 YYDKDF (reference sequence). The DNA for the CDR3 is TGTGCCACCAGCACTCGGGGGGGTTCAGAGACCCAGTACTTC. Residues: CATSTRGGSETQYF.

This clonotype was seen many times. The chain has TRBV2 and TRBJ2-7; TRBD2 is a possible D gene (7 bases). Trimming removed 3 bases at V and 2 bases at J, with 11 bases between. The V gene's germline CDR1 is SNHLY and CDR2 FYNNEI. This CDR3 has 14 amino acids. The CDR3 protein is CASSDHGGPYEQYF. The CDR3 coding sequence is TGTGCCAGCAGTGATCACGGGGGGCCCTACGAGCAGTACTTC. Combining the CDR3 with reference TRBV2 and TRBJ2-7 gives the whole variable domain EPEVTQTPSHQVTQMGQEVILRCVPISNHLYFYWYRQILGQKVEFLVSFYNNEISEKSEIFDDQFSVERPDGSNFTLKIRSTKLEDSAMYFCASSDHGGPYEQYFGPGTRLTVT.

This CDR3 is CASGLAHRHEAFF. The CDR3 DNA is TGTGCTAGTGGTTTGGCTCATCGGCATGAAGCTTTCTTT. The gene calls are TRBV12-5 and TRBJ1-1, with D hard to call. Between the trimmed V and J ends, which lost 1 base and 7 bases, there was a span of 10 bases. The germline V gene encodes CDR1 LGHNT and CDR2 FRNRAP. This CDR3 comprises 13 residues.

This clonotype came up many times. The V gene is TRBV5-1, the J gene TRBJ2-5; unclear D gene. Trimming took 5 bases from V and 0 from J, leaving 2 bases between them. The CDR3 loop spans 11 amino acids. Germline V gene sequence: CDR1 SGHRS, CDR2 YFSETQ. The CDR3 loop reads CASSNQETQYF. The CDR3, as DNA: TGCGCCAGCAGTAACCAAGAGACCCAGTACTTC.

This clonotype appeared many times. The DNA of the CDR3 is TGCAGCGTTGAAGATTGGAAACACAATGAGCAGTTCTTC. Amino acids: CSVEDWKHNEQFF. The chain has TRBV29-1 and TRBJ2-1; D ambiguous. The CDR3 contains 13 residues. Germline CDR1 is SQVTM and CDR2 is ANQGSEA. The ends were cut back, 0 bases at V and 5 bases at J, with 8 bases in the middle.

This clonotype was recorded at least ten times. V usage is TRBV5-1 and J usage is TRBJ2-7; 7 bases agree with TRBD1. The ends lost 5 bases at V and 1 base at J; junction bases unmatched: 3. The CDR3 is 13 amino acids. Germline CDR1 reads SGHRS; CDR2 reads YFSETQ. The CDR3 DNA sequence: TGCGCCAGCAGACCGGGACAGTCCTACGAGCAGTACTTC. As protein: CASRPGQSYEQYF.

At least ten counts were recorded for this clonotype. V gene TRBV29-1 combines with J gene TRBJ2-3; no reliable D call. The CDR3 runs 13 residues. CDR1 is SQVTM, CDR2 ANQGSEA, per germline. V was clipped by 3 bases and J by 2 bases, with 9 bases between them. The CDR3 region is CSVEPIDTDTQYF. The CDR3 DNA is TGCAGCGTTGAGCCCATAGACACAGATACGCAGTATTTT.

In its sample, this clonotype was seen many times. CDR3 sequence: CASSLTAEAFF. CDR3 in DNA: TGTGCCAGCAGCTTAACGGCCGAAGCTTTCTTT. V usage is TRBV7-9 and J usage is TRBJ1-1; D not certain. Germline V CDR1 and CDR2: SEHNR, FQNEAQ (reference sequence). Trimming took 2 bases from V and 8 from J, leaving 6 bases between them. CDR3 length: 11 residues.